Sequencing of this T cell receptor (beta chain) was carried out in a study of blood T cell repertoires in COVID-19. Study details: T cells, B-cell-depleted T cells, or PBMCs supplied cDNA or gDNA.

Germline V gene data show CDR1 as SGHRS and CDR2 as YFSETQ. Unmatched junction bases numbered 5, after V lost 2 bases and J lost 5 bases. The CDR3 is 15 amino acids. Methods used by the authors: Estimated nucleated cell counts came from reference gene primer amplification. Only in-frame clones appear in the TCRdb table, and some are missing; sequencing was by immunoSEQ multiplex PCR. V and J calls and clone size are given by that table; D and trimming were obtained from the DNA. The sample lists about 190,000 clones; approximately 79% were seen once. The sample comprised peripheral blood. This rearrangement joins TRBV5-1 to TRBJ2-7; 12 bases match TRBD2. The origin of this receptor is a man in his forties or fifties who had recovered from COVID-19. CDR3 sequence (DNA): TGCGCCAGCAGCTTTACTAGCGGGAGGAACAACGAGCAGTACTTC. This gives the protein CASSFTSGRNNEQYF.